The rows below give T cell receptor beta chains drawn from one sample of a study of molecular identifiers for immune sequencing clone quantification. Via MiXCR, TCRdb re-called the PCR reads, giving one row per CDR3 protein. Of 400,000 to 600,000 distinct CDR3 sequences detected, around 23% appear once; the ten largest clones hold 0.7% to 0.9%. The sequenced sample consisted of naive CD8+ T cells from blood, with Jurkat cell RNA spiked in. The receptors were gathered from a human donor in good health. Some libraries in this study had Jurkat cell RNA spiked in. Both conserved end residues are part of each CDR3. A D gene is named only where the DNA matches it firmly. Clone size is not always given. Where it is, it says once, few, many or a class for expanded clones.

CDR3 DNA: TGCGCCAGCAGCCAAGACGCGAACACCGGGGAGCTGTTTTTT
CDR3 protein: CASSQDANTGELFF
clone size: few
J gene: TRBJ2-2
V gene: TRBV4-1
D gene: NA

CDR3 DNA: TGTGCCAGCAGCTTAGTGGGTGACACCAAGGCGCAGTATTTT
CDR3 protein: CASSLVGDTKAQYF
clone size: many
J gene: TRBJ2-3
V gene: TRBV13
D gene: NA

CDR3 DNA: TGTGCCAGCAAGGGGGAAGGGTTGGGCGATTATCTGAACACTGAAGCTTTCTTT
CDR3 protein: CASKGEGLGDYLNTEAFF
clone size: NA
J gene: TRBJ1-1
V gene: TRBV6-2/TRBV6-3
D gene: NA

CDR3 DNA: TGTGCCAGCAGAGTAACAGGTGACGAGCAGTACTTC
CDR3 protein: CASRVTGDEQYF
clone size: few
J gene: TRBJ2-7
V gene: TRBV6-5
D gene: NA

CDR3 DNA: TGTGCCAGCAGCTGGGCCCCGGGACAGTCCCCAGAGACCCAGTACTTC
CDR3 protein: CASSWAPGQSPETQYF
clone size: many
J gene: TRBJ2-5
V gene: TRBV7-6
D gene: TRBD1

CDR3 DNA: TGTGCCAGCAGTTTAAGCGGGGGGGCGGCGTACAATGAGCAGTTCTTC
CDR3 protein: CASSLSGGAAYNEQFF
clone size: few
J gene: TRBJ2-1
V gene: TRBV6-5
D gene: TRBD2

CDR3 DNA: TGTGCCAGTAGTGTATGGGGTGGTCAGCCCCAGCATTTT
CDR3 protein: CASSVWGGQPQHF
clone size: few
J gene: TRBJ1-5
V gene: TRBV19
D gene: NA

CDR3 DNA: TGTGCCAGCAGTTATAGCTCGAAGGGGGACACTGAAGCTTTCTTT
CDR3 protein: CASSYSSKGDTEAFF
clone size: NA
J gene: TRBJ1-1
V gene: TRBV12-3/TRBV12-4
D gene: NA

CDR3 DNA: TGCAGCGTTGGACTAGCGGGCAAAAACGAGCAGTACTTC
CDR3 protein: CSVGLAGKNEQYF
clone size: NA
J gene: TRBJ2-7
V gene: TRBV29-1
D gene: TRBD2

CDR3 DNA: TGCGCCAGCAGCCAAGATGCGGGGGACAGGATCGGGACCCAGTACTTC
CDR3 protein: CASSQDAGDRIGTQYF
clone size: few
J gene: TRBJ2-5
V gene: TRBV4-1
D gene: NA

CDR3 DNA: TGTGCCACCAGTATTGGACCCCCCTCCTACAATGAGCAGTTCTTC
CDR3 protein: CATSIGPPSYNEQFF
clone size: NA
J gene: TRBJ2-1
V gene: TRBV24-1
D gene: NA

CDR3 DNA: TGTGCCAGCAGCCAAGATAAGGGGAGCCTTTTGTACTATGGCTACACCTTC
CDR3 protein: CASSQDKGSLLYYGYTF
clone size: NA
J gene: TRBJ1-2
V gene: TRBV14
D gene: NA

CDR3 DNA: TGCGCCAGCAGCTTTTTATGGGGGGACTACGAGCAGTACTTC
CDR3 protein: CASSFLWGDYEQYF
clone size: many
J gene: TRBJ2-7
V gene: TRBV5-1
D gene: NA

CDR3 DNA: TGTGCCAGCACCTCCGGACAGATATACAATGAGCAGTTCTTC
CDR3 protein: CASTSGQIYNEQFF
clone size: few
J gene: TRBJ2-1
V gene: TRBV28
D gene: NA

CDR3 DNA: TGTGCCAGCACTCTAGGGGGCTCTGGAAACACCATATATTTT
CDR3 protein: CASTLGGSGNTIYF
clone size: NA
J gene: TRBJ1-3
V gene: TRBV7-9
D gene: NA

CDR3 DNA: TGCGCCCGCCGCCAAGTGCGGTCAGATACGCAGTATTTT
CDR3 protein: CARRQVRSDTQYF
clone size: NA
J gene: TRBJ2-3
V gene: TRBV4-3
D gene: NA

CDR3 DNA: TGTGCCAGCAGTTTCATAGCGGCTTTGACCGGGGAGCTGTTTTTT
CDR3 protein: CASSFIAALTGELFF
clone size: NA
J gene: TRBJ2-2
V gene: TRBV28
D gene: NA

CDR3 DNA: TGTGCCAGCAGCTCCCCCCCCAGACAGGGAACCTACGAGCAGTACTTC
CDR3 protein: CASSSPPRQGTYEQYF
clone size: NA
J gene: TRBJ2-7
V gene: TRBV7-9
D gene: TRBD1

CDR3 DNA: TGTGCCAGCAGTTTACAGGGGTTAGATACGCAGTATTTT
CDR3 protein: CASSLQGLDTQYF
clone size: few
J gene: TRBJ2-3
V gene: TRBV27
D gene: NA

CDR3 DNA: TGTGCCTCTGAAGGGGGCGCGGACACTGAAGCTTTCTTT
CDR3 protein: CASEGGADTEAFF
clone size: NA
J gene: TRBJ1-1
V gene: TRBV7-9
D gene: TRBD1

CDR3 DNA: TGTGCCAGCACCCTGGGACGGAACTACGAGCAGTACTTC
CDR3 protein: CASTLGRNYEQYF
clone size: few
J gene: TRBJ2-7
V gene: TRBV12-3/TRBV12-4
D gene: NA

CDR3 DNA: TGTGCCAGCAGCTTAGGTTGGAACACTGAAGCTTTCTTT
CDR3 protein: CASSLGWNTEAFF
clone size: few
J gene: TRBJ1-1
V gene: TRBV7-6
D gene: NA

CDR3 DNA: TGTGCCAGCAGTCAAAAACAGGGGATCGAAGCTTTCTTT
CDR3 protein: CASSQKQGIEAFF
clone size: few
J gene: TRBJ1-1
V gene: TRBV6-2/TRBV6-3
D gene: TRBD1

CDR3 DNA: TGTGCCAGCAGTCCAGTCCAAGTCATGAACACTGAAGCTTTCTTT
CDR3 protein: CASSPVQVMNTEAFF
clone size: few
J gene: TRBJ1-1
V gene: TRBV5-8
D gene: NA

CDR3 DNA: TGTGCCAGCAGCGTAGGGTCCTCAGATACGCAGTATTTT
CDR3 protein: CASSVGSSDTQYF
clone size: many
J gene: TRBJ2-3
V gene: TRBV9
D gene: NA

CDR3 DNA: TGTGCCAGCAGTCCAGGGACCGGGACTGAAAAACTGTTTTTT
CDR3 protein: CASSPGTGTEKLFF
clone size: few
J gene: TRBJ1-4
V gene: TRBV27
D gene: NA

CDR3 DNA: TGCAGCGTTGGGACAGTGGATCAGCCCCAGCATTTT
CDR3 protein: CSVGTVDQPQHF
clone size: many
J gene: TRBJ1-5
V gene: TRBV29-1
D gene: NA

CDR3 DNA: TGTGCCAGTAGTATATCTACAGGGAGCGAGCAGTACTTC
CDR3 protein: CASSISTGSEQYF
clone size: many
J gene: TRBJ2-7
V gene: TRBV19
D gene: NA

CDR3 DNA: TGTGCCAGCAGTGAGGTAGCGGGAGCGTACAATGAGCAGTTCTTC
CDR3 protein: CASSEVAGAYNEQFF
clone size: NA
J gene: TRBJ2-1
V gene: TRBV2
D gene: TRBD2

CDR3 DNA: TGCAGCGGTAAAACAGGGACCTACACTGAAGCTTTCTTT
CDR3 protein: CSGKTGTYTEAFF
clone size: many
J gene: TRBJ1-1
V gene: TRBV29-1
D gene: NA

CDR3 DNA: TGTGCCATCAGTGAGCCCACCCAGATTGAAGAGACCCAGTACTTC
CDR3 protein: CAISEPTQIEETQYF
clone size: many
J gene: TRBJ2-5
V gene: TRBV10-3
D gene: NA

CDR3 DNA: TGTGCCAGCAGCTTAGGCCCCAGGGATCATCAGCCCCAGCATTTT
CDR3 protein: CASSLGPRDHQPQHF
clone size: many
J gene: TRBJ1-5
V gene: TRBV7-2
D gene: NA

CDR3 DNA: TGTGCCAGCAGCCCACCACTAGCGGGGAGCTCCTACAATGAGCAGTTCTTC
CDR3 protein: CASSPPLAGSSYNEQFF
clone size: few
J gene: TRBJ2-1
V gene: TRBV13
D gene: TRBD2

CDR3 DNA: TGTGCCAGCAGCAAGAGTAGAGACAGTGGGTCGACGAACACCGGGGAGCTGTTTTTT
CDR3 protein: CASSKSRDSGSTNTGELFF
clone size: few
J gene: TRBJ2-2
V gene: TRBV21-1
D gene: NA

CDR3 DNA: TGTGCCAGTAGTATAGCCGACAGTTCTAACTATGGCTACACCTTC
CDR3 protein: CASSIADSSNYGYTF
clone size: NA
J gene: TRBJ1-2
V gene: TRBV19
D gene: NA

CDR3 DNA: TGTGCCAGCAGTGCGTGGGAAGGGTTCTACGAGCAGTACTTC
CDR3 protein: CASSAWEGFYEQYF
clone size: many
J gene: TRBJ2-7
V gene: TRBV2
D gene: NA

CDR3 DNA: TGTGCCAGCAGACCCACGGGCATCTCCTACAATGAGCAGTTCTTC
CDR3 protein: CASRPTGISYNEQFF
clone size: NA
J gene: TRBJ2-1
V gene: TRBV28
D gene: NA

CDR3 DNA: TGCAGTGCTAGAGATAGAGGACAGGGCTACGAGCAGTACTTC
CDR3 protein: CSARDRGQGYEQYF
clone size: few
J gene: TRBJ2-7
V gene: TRBV20-1
D gene: TRBD1

CDR3 DNA: TGTGCCAGCAGCTCCCCGACGGTATCTGGGCTCGAGCAGTACTTC
CDR3 protein: CASSSPTVSGLEQYF
clone size: few
J gene: TRBJ2-7
V gene: TRBV7-9
D gene: NA

CDR3 DNA: TGTGCCAGCACCCCGATGGGGCGGCATCCCTACGAGCAGTACTTC
CDR3 protein: CASTPMGRHPYEQYF
clone size: few
J gene: TRBJ2-7
V gene: TRBV12-3/TRBV12-4
D gene: NA

CDR3 DNA: TGTGCCAGCAGCGTAGTGACGGGGAACACTGAAGCTTTCTTT
CDR3 protein: CASSVVTGNTEAFF
clone size: many
J gene: TRBJ1-1
V gene: TRBV9
D gene: NA

CDR3 DNA: TGTGCCAGCAGCTTAGTGACACCCAAGGTTAGGGACTACAATGAGCAGTTCTTC
CDR3 protein: CASSLVTPKVRDYNEQFF
clone size: few
J gene: TRBJ2-1
V gene: TRBV11-2
D gene: NA

CDR3 DNA: TGTGCCATCAGTGGGGACAGGGGTTGGACTGAAGCTTTCTTT
CDR3 protein: CAISGDRGWTEAFF
clone size: few
J gene: TRBJ1-1
V gene: TRBV10-3
D gene: TRBD1

CDR3 DNA: TGTGCGAGCAGCCGGGACAGTCATAGCTCCTACGAGCCGTCCTTC
CDR3 protein: CASSRDSHSSYEPSF
clone size: NA
J gene: TRBJ2-7
V gene: TRBV7-9
D gene: TRBD1

CDR3 DNA: TGTGCCAGCAGCCAAGAGTTGGACAGGGTGGATACTGAAGCTTTCTTT
CDR3 protein: CASSQELDRVDTEAFF
clone size: many
J gene: TRBJ1-1
V gene: TRBV6-2/TRBV6-3
D gene: TRBD1

CDR3 DNA: TGTGCCAGCAGTCCCAGCCTGACTAGTGCCGAGCAGTACTTC
CDR3 protein: CASSPSLTSAEQYF
clone size: few
J gene: TRBJ2-7
V gene: TRBV12-3/TRBV12-4
D gene: NA

CDR3 DNA: TGTGCCAGCAGCTTAGCTAGCGTGCAGACCCAGTACTTC
CDR3 protein: CASSLASVQTQYF
clone size: few
J gene: TRBJ2-5
V gene: TRBV7-9
D gene: NA

CDR3 DNA: TGCGCCAGCCGGGACACTTCCACCGAGGATACGCAGTATTTT
CDR3 protein: CASRDTSTEDTQYF
clone size: NA
J gene: TRBJ2-3
V gene: TRBV4-3
D gene: NA

CDR3 DNA: TGTGCCAGCAGCTTAAAGGGGTACTCTGGGGCCAACGTCCTGACTTTC
CDR3 protein: CASSLKGYSGANVLTF
clone size: NA
J gene: TRBJ2-6
V gene: TRBV7-9
D gene: NA

CDR3 DNA: TGTGCCAGCAGTGAATGGGGCGGGTATACAGGTACGCAGTATTTT
CDR3 protein: CASSEWGGYTGTQYF
clone size: NA
J gene: TRBJ2-3
V gene: TRBV6-1
D gene: NA

CDR3 DNA: TGTGCCAGCAGCGTAGAGGGAGGGGAGACCCAGTACTTC
CDR3 protein: CASSVEGGETQYF
clone size: many
J gene: TRBJ2-5
V gene: TRBV9
D gene: TRBD2

CDR3 DNA: TGTGCCAGCAGCTTAGAATGGGACTACAATGAGCAGTTCTTC
CDR3 protein: CASSLEWDYNEQFF
clone size: few
J gene: TRBJ2-1
V gene: TRBV7-6
D gene: NA

CDR3 DNA: TGCAGCGTAGCGGAGACGGAGACCCAGTACTTC
CDR3 protein: CSVAETETQYF
clone size: few
J gene: TRBJ2-5
V gene: TRBV29-1
D gene: NA

CDR3 DNA: TGTGCCAGTAGTGCCGGTGAATTCCTGTTTTTT
CDR3 protein: CASSAGEFLFF
clone size: NA
J gene: TRBJ1-4
V gene: TRBV12-3/TRBV12-4
D gene: NA

CDR3 DNA: TGTGCCAGCAGCGTAGCGGCAGATAATCAGCCCCAGCATTTT
CDR3 protein: CASSVAADNQPQHF
clone size: few
J gene: TRBJ1-5
V gene: TRBV9
D gene: NA

CDR3 DNA: TGCGCCAGCAGCCCGGCGATAGGTAGCTCCCCGTACGAGCAGTACTTC
CDR3 protein: CASSPAIGSSPYEQYF
clone size: many
J gene: TRBJ2-7
V gene: TRBV5-1
D gene: NA

CDR3 DNA: TGCGGTGCTAGTGGACAGGGGATGGGCACTGAAGCTTTCTTT
CDR3 protein: CGASGQGMGTEAFF
clone size: once
J gene: TRBJ1-1
V gene: TRBV20-1
D gene: TRBD1

CDR3 DNA: TGTGCCAGTAGTATGGGGCGGAGAAGCTTTAACTATGGCTACACCTTC
CDR3 protein: CASSMGRRSFNYGYTF
clone size: NA
J gene: TRBJ1-2
V gene: TRBV19
D gene: NA

CDR3 DNA: TGTGCCAGCAGTTTATGGAGGGGGGCCGGGACAGGAGCTGAAGCTTTCTTT
CDR3 protein: CASSLWRGAGTGAEAFF
clone size: few
J gene: TRBJ1-1
V gene: TRBV28
D gene: TRBD1

CDR3 DNA: TGTGCCATCAGTGAGTCTTTAGCGGGAGTAAGGTACAATGAGCAGTTCTTC
CDR3 protein: CAISESLAGVRYNEQFF
clone size: few
J gene: TRBJ2-1
V gene: TRBV10-3
D gene: TRBD2